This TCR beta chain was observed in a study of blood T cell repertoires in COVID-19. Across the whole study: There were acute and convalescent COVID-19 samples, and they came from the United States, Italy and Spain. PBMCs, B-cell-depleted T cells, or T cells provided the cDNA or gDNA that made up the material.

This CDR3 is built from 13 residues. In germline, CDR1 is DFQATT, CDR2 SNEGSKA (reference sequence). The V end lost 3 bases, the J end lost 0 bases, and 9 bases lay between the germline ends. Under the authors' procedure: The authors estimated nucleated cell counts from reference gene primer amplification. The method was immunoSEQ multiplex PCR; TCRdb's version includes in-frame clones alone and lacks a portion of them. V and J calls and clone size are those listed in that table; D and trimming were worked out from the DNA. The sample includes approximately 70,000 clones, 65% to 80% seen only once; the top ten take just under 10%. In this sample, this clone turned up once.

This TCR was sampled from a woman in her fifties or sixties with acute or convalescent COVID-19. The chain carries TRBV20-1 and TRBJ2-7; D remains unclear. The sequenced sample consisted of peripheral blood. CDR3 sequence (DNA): TGCAGTGCTAGTGCGCGGAGCTCCTACGAGCAGTACTTC. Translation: CSASARSSYEQYF.